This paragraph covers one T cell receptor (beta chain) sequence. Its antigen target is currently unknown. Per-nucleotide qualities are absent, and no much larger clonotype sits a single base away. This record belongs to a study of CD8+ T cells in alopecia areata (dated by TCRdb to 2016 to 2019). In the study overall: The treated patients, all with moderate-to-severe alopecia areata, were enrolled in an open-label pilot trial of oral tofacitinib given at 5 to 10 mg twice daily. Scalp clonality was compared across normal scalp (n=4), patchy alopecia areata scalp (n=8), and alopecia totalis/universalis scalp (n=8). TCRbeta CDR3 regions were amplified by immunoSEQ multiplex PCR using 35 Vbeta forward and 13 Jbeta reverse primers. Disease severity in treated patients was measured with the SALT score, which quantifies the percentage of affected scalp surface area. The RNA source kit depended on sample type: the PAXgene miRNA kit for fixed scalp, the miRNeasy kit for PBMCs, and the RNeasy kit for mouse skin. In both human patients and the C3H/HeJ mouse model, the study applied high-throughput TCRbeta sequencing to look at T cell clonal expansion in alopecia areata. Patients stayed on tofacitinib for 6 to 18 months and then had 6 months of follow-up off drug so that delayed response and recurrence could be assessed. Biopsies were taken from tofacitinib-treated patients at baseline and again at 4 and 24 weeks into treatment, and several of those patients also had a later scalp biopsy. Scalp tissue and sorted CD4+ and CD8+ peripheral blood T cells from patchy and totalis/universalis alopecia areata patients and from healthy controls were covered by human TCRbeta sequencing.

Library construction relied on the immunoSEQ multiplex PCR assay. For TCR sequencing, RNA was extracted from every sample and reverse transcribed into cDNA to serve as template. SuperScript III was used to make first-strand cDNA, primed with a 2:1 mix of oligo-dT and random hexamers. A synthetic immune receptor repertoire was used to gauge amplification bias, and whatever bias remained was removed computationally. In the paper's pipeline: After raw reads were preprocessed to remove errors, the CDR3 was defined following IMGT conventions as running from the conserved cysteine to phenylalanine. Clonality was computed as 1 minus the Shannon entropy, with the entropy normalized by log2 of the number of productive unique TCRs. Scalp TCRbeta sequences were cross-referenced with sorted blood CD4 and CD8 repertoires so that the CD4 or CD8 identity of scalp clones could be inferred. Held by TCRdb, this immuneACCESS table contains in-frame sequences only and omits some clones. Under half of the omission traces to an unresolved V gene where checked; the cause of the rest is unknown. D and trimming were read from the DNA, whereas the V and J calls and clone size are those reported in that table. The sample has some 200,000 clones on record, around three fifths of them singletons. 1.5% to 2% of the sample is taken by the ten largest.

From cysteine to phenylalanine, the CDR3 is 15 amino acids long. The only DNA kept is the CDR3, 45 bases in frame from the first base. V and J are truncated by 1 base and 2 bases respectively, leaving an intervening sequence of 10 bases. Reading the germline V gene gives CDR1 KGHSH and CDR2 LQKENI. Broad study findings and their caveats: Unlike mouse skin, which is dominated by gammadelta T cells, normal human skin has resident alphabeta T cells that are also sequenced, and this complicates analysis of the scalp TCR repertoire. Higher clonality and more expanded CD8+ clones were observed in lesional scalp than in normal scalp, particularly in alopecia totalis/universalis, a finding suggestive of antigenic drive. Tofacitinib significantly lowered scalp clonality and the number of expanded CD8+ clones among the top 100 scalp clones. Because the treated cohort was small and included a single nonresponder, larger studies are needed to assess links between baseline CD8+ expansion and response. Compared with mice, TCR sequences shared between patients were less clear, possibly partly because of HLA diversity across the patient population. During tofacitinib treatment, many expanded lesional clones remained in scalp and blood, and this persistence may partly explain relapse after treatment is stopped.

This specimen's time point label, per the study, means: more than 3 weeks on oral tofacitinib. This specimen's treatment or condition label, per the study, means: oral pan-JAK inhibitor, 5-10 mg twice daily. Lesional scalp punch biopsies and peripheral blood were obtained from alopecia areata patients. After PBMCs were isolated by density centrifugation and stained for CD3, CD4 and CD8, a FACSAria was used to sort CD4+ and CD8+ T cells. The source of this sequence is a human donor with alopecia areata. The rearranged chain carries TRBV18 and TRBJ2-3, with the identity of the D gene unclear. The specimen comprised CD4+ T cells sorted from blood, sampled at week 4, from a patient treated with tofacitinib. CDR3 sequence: CASSPRGENTDTQYF. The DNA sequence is TGTGCCAGCTCACCACGTGGGGAAAACACAGATACGCAGTATTTT.